This record looks at one T cell receptor (beta chain) sequence and its context. This specimen belongs to a study of Ad26.COV2.S vaccination and SARS-CoV-2 variants. Treatment indicated: some 20 received Ad26.COV2.S at low or high dose, single or two shots; a few received placebo; per-sample allocation not given. It was on day 63 after the first vaccine or placebo injection that samples were taken. Sequencing used immunoSEQ multiplex PCR; TCRdb keeps in-frame clones, though not all of them. The sample holds roughly 410,000 clones, 80% to 90% seen once. Germline assignment: CDR1 MGHDK and CDR2 SYGVNS. Trimming left V 2 bases short and J 2 bases short, with 18 bases between. There are 17 residues in the CDR3.

V gene TRBV25-1 combines with J gene TRBJ2-5, with TRBD1 as a possible D gene (5 bases). This sequence originates from a person aged 18-65 years who received the Ad26.COV2.S COVID-19 vaccine or a placebo. The sample in question was peripheral blood, obtained in a trial of Ad26.COV2.S vaccine versus placebo. The CDR3 protein is CASSEGIRQGLQETQYF. In DNA form, the CDR3 reads TGTGCCAGCAGTGAAGGCATTAGGCAGGGATTACAAGAGACCCAGTACTTC. The full variable domain, its missing parts supplied by reference TRBV25-1 and TRBJ2-5, is EADIYQTPRYLVIGTGKKITLECSQTMGHDKMYWYQQDPGMELHLIHYSYGVNSTEKGDLSSESTVSRIRTEHFPLTLESARPSHTSQYLCASSEGIRQGLQETQYFGPGTRLLVL.